The sequence of this TCR beta chain was determined in a study of spatial heterogeneity in lung cancer. Study-wide background: There was a strong correlation between the counts of TCR transcripts measured in tumor regions and a T cell transcriptional module score that was calculated from matched bulk RNA-seq.

Regarding time point: sample taken at primary tumor resection. Samples were obtained from 65 to 80 donors, all untreated early-stage non-small cell lung cancer patients. Sequencing was performed on whole RNA extracted from tumor and nontumor lung tissue, or from frozen PBMC, and the material was left unsorted. TCRdb independently ran MiXCR on the 5' RACE reads; one entry per CDR3 protein. Of 12,000 or so distinct CDR3 sequences detected, 5.1% appear once; the ten largest clones hold roughly a quarter. This clonotype was observed at least ten times. Its antigen is currently unknown. Study-wide points: About 7.7% of tumor T cells for alpha chains and about 12% for beta chains were estimated to be covered. The number of expanded tumor alpha and beta chains correlated with mutation number.

The starting material was lung tumor tissue, obtained at surgery. The TCR was taken from a male donor with early-stage non-small cell lung cancer.

The CDR3 spells CASSLDPSYGYTF. CDR3 nucleotide sequence: TGTGCCAGCAGCTTAGATCCCAGCTATGGCTACACCTTC. This chain links TRBV11-3 with TRBJ1-2; D call uncertain. The CDR3 totals 13 residues. Trimming left V 0 bases short and J 4 bases short, with 6 bases between. Germline V gene data show CDR1 as SGHNT and CDR2 as YENEEA.